Listed below are T cell receptor beta chains from one sample, sequenced in a study of cytomegalovirus exposure and HLA in healthy donors. The method was immunoSEQ multiplex PCR; TCRdb's version includes in-frame clones alone and lacks a portion of them. The table records roughly 160,000 clones, roughly 80% of them present only once. Material: PBMCs. The receptors were gathered from a man aged 30-40 years in good health and CMV-seronegative. Both conserved end residues are part of each CDR3. Each record gives: clone size, D gene, V gene, J gene, CDR3 protein, CDR3 DNA. The D gene is left open where the match is weak. Size tells how often a clone was seen (once, few, many) or the class of an expanded clone, and some rows leave it out.

>NA|TRBD1|TRBV11-2|TRBJ1-2
CASSYRGGYTF
TGTGCCAGCAGCTACAGGGGAGGCTACACCTTC
>NA|TRBD2|TRBV27|TRBJ2-7
CASSLVGSGTYEQYF
TGTGCCAGCAGTTTAGTCGGTAGCGGGACCTACGAGCAGTACTTC
>NA|NA|TRBV30|TRBJ1-1
CAWSVPGMTEAFF
TGTGCCTGGAGTGTACCAGGGATGACTGAAGCTTTCTTT
>NA|TRBD2|TRBV4-1|TRBJ2-5
CASSQSDGTLLADQETQYF
TGCGCCAGCAGCCAAAGCGATGGGACCTTACTAGCGGACCAAGAGACCCAGTACTTC
>NA|NA|TRBV30|TRBJ1-1
CARTGGDTEAFF
TGTGCCCGGACGGGAGGGGACACTGAAGCTTTCTTT
>once|TRBD2|TRBV28|TRBJ2-1
CASSFSSGSSLGEQFF
TGTGCCAGCAGTTTTTCTAGCGGGAGTTCCTTGGGCGAGCAGTTCTTC
>NA|NA|TRBV11-2|TRBJ2-1
CASSLSRGGEQFF
TGTGCCAGCAGCTTGTCCAGGGGCGGTGAGCAGTTCTTC
>few|NA|TRBV19|TRBJ2-3
CASSFLVGRGADTQYF
TGTGCCAGTAGTTTCCTCGTGGGGCGGGGTGCAGATACGCAGTATTTT
>NA|TRBD2|TRBV7-3|TRBJ2-1
CASRKGLAGDEQFF
TGTGCCAGCAGGAAGGGACTAGCGGGCGATGAGCAGTTCTTC
>NA|TRBD1|TRBV5-1|TRBJ1-1
CASSDGQGMAEAFF
TGCGCCAGCAGCGACGGACAGGGTATGGCTGAAGCTTTCTTT
>NA|TRBD1|TRBV15|TRBJ1-5
CATSNTGTGNQPQHF
TGTGCCACCAGCAATACCGGGACAGGGAATCAGCCCCAGCATTTT
>NA|TRBD1|TRBV19|TRBJ1-5
CASTDLGGQGSNQPQHF
TGTGCCAGTACCGATCTCGGGGGACAGGGGTCCAATCAGCCCCAGCATTTT
>NA|TRBD1|TRBV6-6|TRBJ1-4
CASSYSWQGEGEKLFF
TGTGCCAGCAGTTACTCATGGCAGGGGGAAGGGGAAAAACTGTTTTTT
>NA|TRBD1|TRBV2|TRBJ1-1
CAGMDRENTEAFF
TGTGCCGGGATGGACAGGGAGAACACTGAAGCTTTCTTT
>NA|NA|TRBV4-3|TRBJ2-5
CASSHTRVAGETQYF
TGCGCCAGCAGCCACACTCGGGTAGCAGGGGAGACCCAGTACTTC
>once|TRBD2|TRBV9|TRBJ2-1
CASSTGASGGAYNEQFF
TGTGCCAGTTCTACGGGGGCTAGCGGGGGAGCCTACAATGAGCAGTTCTTC
>once|TRBD2|TRBV7-8|TRBJ2-5
CASSPRGTSGETQYF
TGTGCCAGCAGCCCTAGAGGGACTAGCGGAGAGACCCAGTACTTC
>NA|TRBD2|TRBV29-1|TRBJ2-7
CSATSGSSYEQYF
TGCAGCGCTACTAGCGGGAGCTCCTACGAGCAGTACTTC
>NA|TRBD2|TRBV18|TRBJ2-7
CASSPPLAGADEQYF
TGTGCCAGCTCACCGCCCCTAGCGGGAGCGGACGAGCAGTACTTC
>NA|NA|TRBV28|TRBJ1-1
CASSLQGSTEAFF
TGTGCCAGCAGTTTACAGGGGAGCACTGAAGCTTTCTTT
>NA|NA|TRBV12-5|TRBJ2-3
CASGLGAEEMTDTQYF
TGTGCTAGTGGTTTGGGGGCAGAAGAAATGACAGATACGCAGTATTTT
>NA|TRBD1|TRBV7-9|TRBJ1-4
CASSLGGRGSNEKLFF
TGTGCCAGCAGCTTAGGCGGCAGGGGGAGTAATGAAAAACTGTTTTTT
>NA|NA|TRBV19|TRBJ1-5
CAGSGQGSNQPQHF
TGTGCCGGGTCGGGACAAGGCAGCAATCAGCCCCAGCATTTT
>NA|NA|TRBV19|TRBJ1-1
CASSIVSGRTEAFF
TGTGCCAGTAGTATAGTATCAGGGCGGACTGAAGCTTTCTTT
>NA|TRBD2|TRBV7-3|TRBJ2-4
CASSLASGRAKNIQYF
TGTGCCAGCAGCTTAGCCAGCGGGAGGGCCAAAAACATTCAGTACTTC
>NA|NA|TRBV2|TRBJ2-2
CASSEQGRLFF
TGTGCCAGCAGTGAACAGGGGCGACTGTTTTTT
>few|TRBD1|TRBV6-5|TRBJ1-4
CASRRTGTGYEKLFF
TGTGCCAGCAGACGAACCGGGACAGGGTATGAAAAACTGTTTTTT
>NA|TRBD1|TRBV28|TRBJ1-2
CASSDPTGNGYTF
TGTGCCAGCAGTGACCCGACAGGGAATGGCTACACCTTC
>NA|TRBD1|TRBV9|TRBJ2-1
CASSKTWGQGIDEQFF
TGTGCCAGCAGCAAGACCTGGGGACAGGGAATCGATGAGCAGTTCTTC
>NA|TRBD1|TRBV6-4|TRBJ1-1
CASRPDRGRDTEAFF
TGTGCCAGCAGACCAGACAGGGGGCGAGACACTGAAGCTTTCTTT
>NA|NA|TRBV28|TRBJ2-1
CASRGEARNFF
TGTGCCAGCAGAGGGGAGGCCCGGAACTTCTTC